This TCR beta chain was observed in a study of identical twins. TCRdb reprocessed the 5' RACE reads with MiXCR, giving one entry per CDR3 protein. The profile covers 1.5 million or so distinct CDR3 sequences, with less than 35% appearing a single time and approximately 0.25% taken by the ten largest. This clonotype occurred a few times. Its antigen is currently unknown. Study conclusions and caveats: For out-of-frame beta sequences, excess twin sharing was weaker.

CDR1 PRHDT and CDR2 FYEKMQ come from the germline V gene (reference sequence). This CDR3 spans 17 amino acids. The ends were cut back, 5 bases at V and 6 bases at J, with 26 bases in the middle. This clonotype was sampled from a newborn girl in good health. Material for sequencing was cord blood. The V call is TRBV13, the J call TRBJ2-7, with D possibly being TRBD2 (7 bases). CDR3 nucleotide sequence: TGTGCCAGCAGCGGCATACAGGGACTACAACCCCCTACCGAGCAGTACTTC. Translation gives CASSGIQGLQPPTEQYF. The full variable domain, completed using reference TRBV13 and TRBJ2-7, is AAGVIQSPRHLIKEKRETATLKCYPIPRHDTVYWYQQGPGQDPQFLISFYEKMQSDKGSIPDRFSAQQFSDYHSELNMSSLELGDSALYFCASSGIQGLQPPTEQYFGPGTRLTVT.